This TCR beta chain is from a study of shared clonotypes between healthy human individuals. With respect to this clone: Antigen unknown.

Study results and caveats: Among donors, the sharing of clonotypes was expected to be influenced by sequencing depth. Generation of non-shared clonotypes was less probable than generation of clonotypes shared by all four donors. Among a few donors, roughly 5% of naive CD4 clonotypes were found in common.

Deep-level running was used for the assay. Clones were read by immunoSEQ multiplex PCR, and TCRdb kept only the in-frame ones, dropping some. The data show over 2 million clones, with under 95% seen just once and 0.37% held by the top ten. Trimming removed 1 base from V and 1 base from J; junction bases left unmatched: 5. Germline V lookup: CDR1 SGHNT, CDR2 YENEEA. The CDR3 length is 17 residues. The TCR was taken from a young man in good health. Some clones in this sample may be carry-over from other donors' samples. V is TRBV11-3 and J is TRBJ2-7, with 12 positions matching TRBD2. The source material was naive CD4+ T cells from PBMCs. Subset meaning: CD45RA+ positively selected. CDR3 loop: CASSLAKTSGRSYEQYF. The DNA for the CDR3 is TGTGCCAGCAGCTTAGCCAAGACTAGCGGGAGATCCTACGAGCAGTACTTC.